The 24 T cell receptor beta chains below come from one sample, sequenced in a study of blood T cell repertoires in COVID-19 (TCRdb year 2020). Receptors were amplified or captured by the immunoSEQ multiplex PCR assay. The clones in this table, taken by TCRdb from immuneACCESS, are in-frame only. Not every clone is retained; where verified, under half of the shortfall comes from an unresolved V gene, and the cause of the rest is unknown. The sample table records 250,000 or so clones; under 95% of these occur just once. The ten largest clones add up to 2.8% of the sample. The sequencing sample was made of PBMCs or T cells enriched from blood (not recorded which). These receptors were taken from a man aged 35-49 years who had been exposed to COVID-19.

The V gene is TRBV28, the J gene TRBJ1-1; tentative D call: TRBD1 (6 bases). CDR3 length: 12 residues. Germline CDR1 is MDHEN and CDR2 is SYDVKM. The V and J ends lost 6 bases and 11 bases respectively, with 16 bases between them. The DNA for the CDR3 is TGTGCCAGCAGCGAAGGGGGGGAGCGGGCTTTCTTT. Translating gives CASSEGGERAFF.

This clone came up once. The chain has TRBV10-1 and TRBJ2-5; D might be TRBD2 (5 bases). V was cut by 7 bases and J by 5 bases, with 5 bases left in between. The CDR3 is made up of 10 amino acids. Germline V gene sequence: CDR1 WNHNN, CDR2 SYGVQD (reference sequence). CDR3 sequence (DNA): TGCGCCAGCACGGGGGAGACCCAGTACTTC. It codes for CASTGETQYF.

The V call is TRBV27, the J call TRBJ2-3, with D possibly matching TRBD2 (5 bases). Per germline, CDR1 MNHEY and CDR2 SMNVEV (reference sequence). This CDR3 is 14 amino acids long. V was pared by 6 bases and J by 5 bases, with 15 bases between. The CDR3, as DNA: TGTGCCAGCAGCCGCCAGCGGTGGGGAGATACGCAGTATTTT. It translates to CASSRQRWGDTQYF.

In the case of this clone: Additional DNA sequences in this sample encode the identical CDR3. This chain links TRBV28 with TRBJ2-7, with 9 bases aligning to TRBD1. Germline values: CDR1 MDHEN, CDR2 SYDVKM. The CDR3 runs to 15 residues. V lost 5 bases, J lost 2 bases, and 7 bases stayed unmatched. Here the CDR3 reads CASSVSGTGTYEQYF. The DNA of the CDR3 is TGTGCCAGCAGTGTCTCCGGGACAGGGACCTACGAGCAGTACTTC.

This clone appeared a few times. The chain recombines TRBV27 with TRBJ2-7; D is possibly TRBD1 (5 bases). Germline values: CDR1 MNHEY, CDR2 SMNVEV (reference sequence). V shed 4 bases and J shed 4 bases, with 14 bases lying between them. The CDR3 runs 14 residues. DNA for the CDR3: TGTGCCAGCAGTTGGGGCCCTAAGGGGTACGAGCAGTACTTC. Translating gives CASSWGPKGYEQYF.

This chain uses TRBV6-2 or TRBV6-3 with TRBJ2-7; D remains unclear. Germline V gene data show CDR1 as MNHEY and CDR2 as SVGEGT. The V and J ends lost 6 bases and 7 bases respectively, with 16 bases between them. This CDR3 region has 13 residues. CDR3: CASSLNPIREQYF. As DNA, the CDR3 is TGTGCCAGCAGCCTCAACCCTATCCGGGAGCAGTACTTC.

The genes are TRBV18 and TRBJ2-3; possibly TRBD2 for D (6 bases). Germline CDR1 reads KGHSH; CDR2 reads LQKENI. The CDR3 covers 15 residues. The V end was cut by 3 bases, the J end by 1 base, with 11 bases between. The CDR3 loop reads CASSPSGGGTDTQYF. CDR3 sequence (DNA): TGTGCCAGCTCACCCAGCGGAGGGGGCACAGATACGCAGTATTTT.

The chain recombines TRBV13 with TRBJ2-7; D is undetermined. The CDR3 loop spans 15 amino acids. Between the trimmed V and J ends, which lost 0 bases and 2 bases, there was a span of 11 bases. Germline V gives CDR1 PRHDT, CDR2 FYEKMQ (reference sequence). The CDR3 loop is CASSLGPGGTYEQYF. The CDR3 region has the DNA TGTGCCAGCAGCTTAGGCCCCGGCGGAACCTACGAGCAGTACTTC.

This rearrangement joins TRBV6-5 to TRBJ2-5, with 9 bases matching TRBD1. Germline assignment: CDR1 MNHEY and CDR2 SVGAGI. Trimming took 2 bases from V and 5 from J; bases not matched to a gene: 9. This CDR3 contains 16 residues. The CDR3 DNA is TGTGCCAGCAGTTACGATCGGTCGACAGGGGGGGAGACCCAGTACTTC. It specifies CASSYDRSTGGETQYF.

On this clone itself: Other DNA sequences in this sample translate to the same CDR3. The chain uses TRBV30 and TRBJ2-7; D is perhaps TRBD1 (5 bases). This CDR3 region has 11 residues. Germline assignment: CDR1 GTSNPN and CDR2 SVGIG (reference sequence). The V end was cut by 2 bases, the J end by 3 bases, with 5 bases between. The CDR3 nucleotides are TGTGCCTGGAGTCAGGGCTACGAGCAGTACTTC. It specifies CAWSQGYEQYF.

CDR3 sequence: CAWNVAGGADTQYF. In nucleotides, the CDR3 is TGTGCCTGGAACGTAGCGGGGGGGGCAGATACGCAGTATTTT. The rearrangement joins TRBV30 to TRBJ2-3, with 11 bases identical to TRBD2. Germline CDR1 and CDR2: GTSNPN and SVGIG (reference sequence). With 4 bases clipped from V and 4 bases from J, the junction kept 4 bases outside the gene matches. There are 14 residues in the CDR3.

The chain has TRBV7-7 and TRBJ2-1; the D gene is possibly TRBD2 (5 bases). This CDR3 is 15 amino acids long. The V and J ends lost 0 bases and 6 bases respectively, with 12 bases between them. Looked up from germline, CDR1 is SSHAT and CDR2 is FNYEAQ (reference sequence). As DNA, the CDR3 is TGTGCCAGCAGCTTAGCGGCTAGAGGGTCCAATGAGCAGTTCTTC. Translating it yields CASSLAARGSNEQFF.

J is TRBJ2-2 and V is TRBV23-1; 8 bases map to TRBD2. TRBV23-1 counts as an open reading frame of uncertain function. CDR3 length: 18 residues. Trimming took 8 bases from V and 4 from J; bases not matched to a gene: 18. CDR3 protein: CASPWRQGLGSSTGELFF. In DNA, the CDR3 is TGCGCCAGCCCCTGGCGTCAGGGACTAGGGAGCTCCACCGGGGAGCTGTTTTTT.

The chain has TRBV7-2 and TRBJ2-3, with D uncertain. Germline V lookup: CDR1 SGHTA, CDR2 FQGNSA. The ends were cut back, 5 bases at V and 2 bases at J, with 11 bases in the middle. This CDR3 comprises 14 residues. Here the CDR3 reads CASSPEQITDTQYF. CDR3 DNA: TGTGCCAGCAGCCCGGAGCAAATCACAGATACGCAGTATTTT.

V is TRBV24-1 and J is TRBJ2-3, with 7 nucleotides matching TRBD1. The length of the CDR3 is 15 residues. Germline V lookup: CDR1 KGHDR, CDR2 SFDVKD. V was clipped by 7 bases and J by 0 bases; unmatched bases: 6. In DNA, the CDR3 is TGTGCCACCAGATCCGGGACAGCTAGCACAGATACGCAGTATTTT. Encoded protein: CATRSGTASTDTQYF.

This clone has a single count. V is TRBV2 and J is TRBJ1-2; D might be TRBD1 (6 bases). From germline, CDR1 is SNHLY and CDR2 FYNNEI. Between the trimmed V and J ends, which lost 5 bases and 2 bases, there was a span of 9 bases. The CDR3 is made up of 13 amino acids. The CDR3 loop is CASSYDRNYGYTF. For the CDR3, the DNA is TGTGCCAGCAGTTATGACAGGAACTATGGCTACACCTTC.

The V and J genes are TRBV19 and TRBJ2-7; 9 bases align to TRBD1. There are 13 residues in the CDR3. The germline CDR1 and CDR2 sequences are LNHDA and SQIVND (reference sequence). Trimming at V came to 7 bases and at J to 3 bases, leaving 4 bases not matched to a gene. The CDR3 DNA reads TGTGCCAGTACCCGGACAGGGGACTACGAGCAGTACTTC. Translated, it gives CASTRTGDYEQYF.

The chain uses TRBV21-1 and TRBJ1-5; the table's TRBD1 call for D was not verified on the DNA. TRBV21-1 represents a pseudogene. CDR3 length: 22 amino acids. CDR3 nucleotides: TGTGCCAGCAGCAAAGTCTATAACCAGGGAAGTTACCCGTTATATGGCAATCAGCCCCAGCATTTT. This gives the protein CASSKVYNQGSYPLYGNQPQHF.

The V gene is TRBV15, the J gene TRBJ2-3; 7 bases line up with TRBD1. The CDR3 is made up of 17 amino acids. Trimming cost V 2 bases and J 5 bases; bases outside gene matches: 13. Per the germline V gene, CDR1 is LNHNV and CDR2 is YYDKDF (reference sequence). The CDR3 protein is CATSRTDGRQGEDTQYF. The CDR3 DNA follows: TGTGCCACCAGCAGAACGGATGGGCGACAGGGCGAAGATACGCAGTATTTT.

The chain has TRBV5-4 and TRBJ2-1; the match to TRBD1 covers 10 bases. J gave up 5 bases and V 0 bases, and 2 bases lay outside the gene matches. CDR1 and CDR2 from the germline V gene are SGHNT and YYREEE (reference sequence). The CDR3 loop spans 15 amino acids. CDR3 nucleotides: TGTGCCAGCAGCTTGGGACAGGGGGCGCACAATGAGCAGTTCTTC. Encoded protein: CASSLGQGAHNEQFF.

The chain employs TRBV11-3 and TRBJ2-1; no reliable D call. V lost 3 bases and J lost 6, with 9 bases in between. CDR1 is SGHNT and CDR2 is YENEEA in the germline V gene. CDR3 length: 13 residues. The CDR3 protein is CASSLPQVNEQFF. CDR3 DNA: TGTGCCAGCAGCTTGCCGCAGGTCAATGAGCAGTTCTTC.

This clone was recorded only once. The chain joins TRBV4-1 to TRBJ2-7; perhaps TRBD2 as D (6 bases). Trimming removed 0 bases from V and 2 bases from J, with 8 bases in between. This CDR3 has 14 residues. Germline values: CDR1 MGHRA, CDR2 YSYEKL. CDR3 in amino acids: CASSQEEGTYEQYF. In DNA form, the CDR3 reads TGCGCCAGCAGCCAAGAGGAGGGGACCTACGAGCAGTACTTC.

CDR3 coding DNA: TGTGCCAGCAGGAGGACTAGCGCTAACACAGATACGCAGTATTTT. Protein product: CASRRTSANTDTQYF. V and J are TRBV28 and TRBJ2-3; TRBD2 aligns across 9 bases. The CDR3 runs 15 residues. CDR1 is MDHEN, CDR2 SYDVKM, per germline. Trimming at V came to 6 bases and at J to 2 bases, leaving 6 bases not matched to a gene.

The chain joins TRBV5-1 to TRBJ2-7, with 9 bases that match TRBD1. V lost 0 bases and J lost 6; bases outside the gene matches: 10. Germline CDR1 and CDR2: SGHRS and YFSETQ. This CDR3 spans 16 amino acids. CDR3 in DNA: TGCGCCAGCAGCTTGGGACAGGGGGTTAGGGGCGGCGAGCAGTACTTC. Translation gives CASSLGQGVRGGEQYF.